The 31 T cell receptor beta chains below all came from one sample that was sequenced in a study of T cells in Graves' hyperthyroidism and ophthalmopathy. Researchers took RNA transcripts and amplified the TCR beta CDR3 regions from them. The HTBI set primed first-round TCR CDR3 RT-PCR. TCRdb passed the multiplex PCR reads through MiXCR, listing each CDR3 protein once. The sample shows hundreds of thousands of distinct CDR3 sequences, 12% to 15% of them seen only once. Material: blood. The receptors were sampled from a woman aged 18-29 years with Graves' hyperthyroidism.

There are many counts of this clonotype. V usage is TRBV7-2 and J usage is TRBJ2-3; unclear D gene. This CDR3 region has 14 residues. Germline CDR1 SGHTA, CDR2 FQGNSA. Trimming took 1 base from V and 6 from J, leaving 11 bases between them. The CDR3 is CASSLGAPGDTQYF. The CDR3 region has the DNA TGTGCCAGCAGCTTAGGGGCACCCGGGGATACGCAGTATTTT.

J is TRBJ2-7 and V is TRBV10-3, with TRBD1 matching 8 bases. The CDR3 totals 18 residues. Germline V gene lookup returns CDR1 ENHRY and CDR2 SYGVKD. The junction had 17 bases not matched to a gene; V was cut back by 5 bases and J by 2 bases. The CDR3 DNA follows: TGTGCCATCAGTCCTATTTGGACAGGGCTTGATGGTACCTACGAGCAGTACTTC. It yields the protein CAISPIWTGLDGTYEQYF.

The chain joins TRBV27 to TRBJ1-2; 8 positions match TRBD1. Germline CDR1 MNHEY, CDR2 SMNVEV (reference sequence). The junction had 11 bases not matched to a gene; V was cut back by 5 bases and J by 3 bases. The CDR3 is 16 amino acids. As DNA, the CDR3 is TGTGCCAGCAGTCCGGCGGGACAGGAGCAACACTATGGCTACACCTTC. Its protein product is CASSPAGQEQHYGYTF.

Ten or more counts support this clonotype. V is TRBV5-6 and J is TRBJ2-1; 11 bases are a match to TRBD2. The CDR3 is made up of 13 amino acids. Germline assignment: CDR1 SGHDT and CDR2 YYEEEE. V was pared by 3 bases and J by 9 bases, with 2 bases of the junction left unmatched. CDR3 residues: CASSSGTSGEQFF. The DNA of the CDR3 is TGTGCCAGCAGCTCTGGGACTAGCGGTGAGCAGTTCTTC. Filled out from reference TRBV5-6 and TRBJ2-1, the complete variable domain reads DAGVTQSPTHLIKTRGQQVTLRCSPKSGHDTVSWYQQALGQGPQFIFQYYEEEERQRGNFPDRFSGHQFPNYSSELNVNALLLGDSALYLCASSSGTSGEQFFGPGTRLTVL.

This clonotype was seen repeatedly, ten times or more. V usage is TRBV7-9 and J usage is TRBJ2-1, with 8 nucleotides matching TRBD2. The CDR3 has 14 amino acids. V lost 7 bases and J lost 1; bases outside the gene matches: 3. CDR1 SEHNR and CDR2 FQNEAQ come from the germline V gene (reference sequence). In nucleotides, the CDR3 is TGTGCCAGCACCGTAGCGGGGTCCTACAATGAGCAGTTCTTC. Protein product: CASTVAGSYNEQFF.

This chain uses TRBV20-1 with TRBJ2-2; D is unresolved. The germline V gene encodes CDR1 DFQATT and CDR2 SNEGSKA (reference sequence). This CDR3 comprises 14 residues. Trimming pared 5 bases from V and 4 bases from J, leaving 14 bases between. The CDR3, as DNA: TGCAGTGCTTTCCCCGGGTCTACCACCGGGGAGCTGTTTTTT. It is translated as CSAFPGSTTGELFF.

This clonotype has ten or more counts. This chain uses TRBV4-2 with TRBJ2-5, with 7 bases fitting TRBD2. The CDR3 covers 15 residues. After removal of 1 base from V and 5 bases from J, the junction contained 7 bases not matched to a gene. Germline V gene data show CDR1 as LGHNA and CDR2 as YNFKEQ. The CDR3 DNA sequence: TGTGCCAGCAGCCAAGCCACTAGCGACGGGGAGACCCAGTACTTC. Translated: CASSQATSDGETQYF.

This clonotype was detected only once. The V gene is TRBV19, the J gene TRBJ1-1, with TRBD1 matching 8 bases. V lost 2 bases, J lost 6 bases, and 2 bases stayed unmatched. This CDR3 has 13 amino acids. From germline, CDR1 is LNHDA and CDR2 SQIVND (reference sequence). This CDR3 is CASSILTGAEAFF. The CDR3 nucleotides are TGTGCCAGTAGTATACTGACAGGGGCTGAAGCTTTCTTT.

The table lists this clonotype with many counts. The chain couples TRBV6-1 to TRBJ2-7; D ambiguous. Deletions cut 5 bases from V and 4 bases from J, with 9 bases between. CDR3 size: 12 residues. Per germline, CDR1 MNHNS and CDR2 SASEGT. The CDR3 DNA follows: TGTGCCAGCAGTACCTCAAGATACGAGCAGTACTTC. It encodes CASSTSRYEQYF.

This clonotype was recorded many times. CDR3 region: CASSSPWAGMNNEQFF. The DNA of the CDR3 is TGTGCCAGCAGCTCCCCCTGGGCCGGGATGAACAATGAGCAGTTCTTC. The chain has TRBV7-9 and TRBJ2-1, with D tentatively TRBD2 (5 bases). The length of the CDR3 is 16 residues. Looked up from germline, CDR1 is SEHNR and CDR2 is FQNEAQ (reference sequence). V was shortened by 4 bases and J by 5 bases, with 18 bases between the two germline ends.

The rearrangement links TRBV7-9 to TRBJ1-1; D possibly corresponds to TRBD1 (5 bases). Trimming cost V 2 bases and J 6 bases, with 16 bases left between them. This CDR3 is built from 15 residues. Germline CDR1 SEHNR, CDR2 FQNEAQ (reference sequence). The CDR3 region has the DNA TGTGCCAGCAGCTTACAGCGCCAGGGTATGGCTGAAGCTTTCTTT. Protein: CASSLQRQGMAEAFF.

In DNA form, the CDR3 reads TGCAGTGCTAGAGATTCAGGTTTAGGCACAGATACGCAGTATTTT. The encoded protein is CSARDSGLGTDTQYF. The V call is TRBV20-1, the J call TRBJ2-3, with D unresolved. The CDR3 consists of 15 residues. Looked up from germline, CDR1 is DFQATT and CDR2 is SNEGSKA (reference sequence). Trimming took 0 bases from V and 1 from J, leaving 11 bases between them.

In this sample, this clonotype turned up a few times. The rearrangement joins TRBV9 to TRBJ2-1; D is possibly TRBD1 (6 bases). This CDR3 is built from 15 residues. V shed 0 bases and J shed 3 bases, with 10 bases lying between them. Germline CDR1 reads SGDLS; CDR2 reads YYNGEE. DNA of the CDR3: TGTGCCAGCAGCGTAGAGGACAGAAACTACAATGAGCAGTTCTTC. Residues: CASSVEDRNYNEQFF.

The table lists this clonotype with many counts. The J gene is TRBJ2-1, the V gene TRBV7-9, with a tentative D call TRBD2 (6 bases). The CDR3 has 12 amino acids. In germline, CDR1 is SEHNR, CDR2 FQNEAQ (reference sequence). Trimming pared 11 bases from V and 9 bases from J, leaving 17 bases between. As DNA, the CDR3 is TGTGCCTCCTTGACGGGAGTAGGTGAGCAGTTCTTC. This translates into CASLTGVGEQFF. The full variable domain, completed using reference TRBV7-9 and TRBJ2-1, is DTGVSQNPRHKITKRGQNVTFRCDPISEHNRLYWYRQTLGQGPEFLTYFQNEAQLEKSRLLSDRFSAERPKGSFSTLEIQRTEQGDSAMYLCASLTGVGEQFFGPGTRLTVL.

This clonotype was detected ten times or more. The chain uses TRBV7-9 and TRBJ2-3, with unresolved D. The V gene lost 2 bases and the J gene lost 6 bases, with 6 bases spanning the gap. The germline V gene encodes CDR1 SEHNR and CDR2 FQNEAQ (reference sequence). The CDR3 has 12 amino acids. The chain's CDR3 is CASSLPRDTQYF. In DNA form, the CDR3 reads TGTGCCAGCAGCTTACCGAGGGATACGCAGTATTTT.

The chain links TRBV5-1 to TRBJ1-2; D is ambiguous. Between the trimmed V and J ends, which lost 3 bases and 0 bases, there was a span of 6 bases. Germline V gene lookup returns CDR1 SGHRS and CDR2 YFSETQ. This CDR3 has 13 amino acids. The chain's CDR3 is CASSYESNYGYTF. The CDR3 DNA is TGCGCCAGCAGCTACGAATCTAACTATGGCTACACCTTC.

The rearrangement uses TRBV24-1 and TRBJ1-2; D not certain. V was trimmed by 2 bases and J by 4 bases, leaving 7 bases between them. Germline V gene data show CDR1 as KGHDR and CDR2 as SFDVKD. CDR3 length: 13 amino acids. CDR3 sequence (DNA): TGTGCCACCAGTGATTCAGATGTCTATGGCTACACCTTC. This sequence encodes CATSDSDVYGYTF.

The rearrangement links TRBV28 to TRBJ2-7, with 9 positions matching TRBD2. The V gene's germline CDR1 is MDHEN and CDR2 SYDVKM. The CDR3 contains 15 residues. Losses at the gene ends were 6 bases for V and 1 base for J; bases not matched to a gene: 7. The CDR3 loop is CASRIGLARSYEQYF. For the CDR3, the DNA is TGTGCCAGCAGAATTGGACTAGCGCGATCCTACGAGCAGTACTTC.

The chain joins TRBV20-1 to TRBJ2-7; D call uncertain. The CDR3 is 14 amino acids. Germline V lookup: CDR1 DFQATT, CDR2 SNEGSKA (reference sequence). The ends were cut back, 0 bases at V and 0 bases at J, with 9 bases in the middle. The DNA for the CDR3 is TGCAGTGCTAGAGATTTACGGTTCTCCTACGAGCAGTACTTC. Translation gives CSARDLRFSYEQYF.

This sequence joins TRBV14 and TRBJ2-4; D remains ambiguous. V was pared by 0 bases and J by 3 bases, with 12 bases between. The V gene's germline CDR1 is SGHDN and CDR2 FVKESK. The CDR3 runs 16 residues. Here the CDR3 reads CASSQDSSASKNIQYF. The CDR3, as DNA: TGTGCCAGCAGCCAAGATTCCAGCGCCAGCAAAAACATTCAGTACTTC.

Concerning this clonotype: A much more abundant neighbour one base away suggests this may be a read error. This chain uses TRBV6-1 with TRBJ2-7, with D tentatively TRBD1 or TRBD2 (5 bases each). The DNA matches TRBJ2-1 better at its end, which makes the J call doubtful. CDR1 and CDR2 from the germline V gene are MNHNS and SASEGT. The CDR3 contains 14 residues. The CDR3 is CASSDPGRTYEQFF. CDR3 sequence (DNA): TGTGCCAGCAGTGATCCGGGACGTACCTACGAGCAGTTCTTC.

This clonotype appeared many times. The rearrangement links TRBV28 to TRBJ2-6; D is perhaps TRBD1 or TRBD2 (5 bases each). The CDR3 runs to 16 residues. Per the germline V gene, CDR1 is MDHEN and CDR2 is SYDVKM. The V end lost 3 bases, the J end lost 2 bases, and 11 bases lay between the germline ends. CDR3: CASSFGMGAGANVLTF. The CDR3 DNA sequence: TGTGCCAGCAGTTTCGGGATGGGGGCTGGGGCCAACGTCCTGACTTTC. The complete variable domain, with remaining parts taken from reference TRBV28 and TRBJ2-6, reads DVKVTQSSRYLVKRTGEKVFLECVQDMDHENMFWYRQDPGLGLRLIYFSYDVKMKEKGDIPEGYSVSREKKERFSLILESASTNQTSMYLCASSFGMGAGANVLTFGAGSRLTVL.

This clonotype has only a few counts. The V and J genes are TRBV6-2 or TRBV6-3 and TRBJ2-7, with D possibly being TRBD2 (5 bases). The CDR3 consists of 13 residues. CDR1 MNHEY and CDR2 SVGEGT come from the germline V gene. V lost 6 bases and J lost 2, with 11 bases in between. The CDR3 DNA follows: TGTGCCAGCAGAACTACTAGGGCCTACGAGCAGTACTTC. It yields the protein CASRTTRAYEQYF.

At least ten counts were recorded for this clonotype. J is TRBJ1-1 and V is TRBV6-2 or TRBV6-3; the D is unclear. Between the trimmed V and J ends, which lost 2 bases and 0 bases, there was a span of 10 bases. This CDR3 has 15 residues. Looked up from germline, CDR1 is MNHEY and CDR2 is SVGEGT. DNA for the CDR3: TGTGCCAGCAGTTACCATCGCGGGGTGAACACTGAAGCTTTCTTT. It yields the protein CASSYHRGVNTEAFF.

This clonotype was recorded many times. J is TRBJ2-7 and V is TRBV28, with 8 nucleotides matching TRBD2. There are 15 residues in the CDR3. V shed 4 bases and J 3 bases; nucleotides not matched to a gene: 8. Germline lookup yields CDR1 MDHEN and CDR2 SYDVKM. Written as DNA, the CDR3 is TGTGCCAGCAGTTCCGGAGCGGGAGCTGGCTACGAGCAGTACTTC. The encoded protein is CASSSGAGAGYEQYF.

The chain is built from TRBV29-1 and TRBJ1-2; 7 bases are shared with TRBD1. Germline-derived CDR1 and CDR2 are SQVTM and ANQGSEA. Trimming took 2 bases from V and 1 from J; bases not matched to a gene: 13. This CDR3 spans 17 amino acids. The CDR3 spells CSVENFSPGQNNYGYTF. The CDR3 nucleotides are TGCAGCGTTGAAAATTTTTCTCCGGGACAGAATAACTATGGCTACACCTTC. The full variable domain, in which reference TRBV29-1 and TRBJ1-2 provide the parts outside the CDR3, is SAVISQKPSRDICQRGTSLTIQCQVDSQVTMMFWYRQQPGQSLTLIATANQGSEATYESGFVIDKFPISRPNLTFSTLTVSNMSPEDSSIYLCSVENFSPGQNNYGYTFGSGTRLTVV.

The chain joins TRBV27 to TRBJ1-5, with 7 bases that match TRBD1. The length of the CDR3 is 16 residues. CDR1 MNHEY and CDR2 SMNVEV come from the germline V gene (reference sequence). Trimming cost V 2 bases and J 3 bases; bases outside gene matches: 7. CDR3 sequence: CASSLVGQAYNQPQHF. Written as DNA, the CDR3 is TGTGCCAGCAGTTTAGTTGGACAGGCATACAATCAGCCCCAGCATTTT.

This clonotype has just a few counts. This chain connects TRBV20-1 to TRBJ2-1; D may correspond to TRBD1 or TRBD2 (5 bases each). This CDR3 has 14 residues. Deletions cut 4 bases from V and 4 bases from J, with 14 bases between. Germline CDR1 and CDR2: DFQATT and SNEGSKA (reference sequence). CDR3 bases: TGCAGTGCTAAGAGAGGGGCAGGGTACAATGAGCAGTTCTTC. Translating gives CSAKRGAGYNEQFF.

This rearrangement joins TRBV7-7 to TRBJ2-1; TRBD1 or TRBD2 may be the D gene (5 bases each). Germline values: CDR1 SSHAT, CDR2 FNYEAQ (reference sequence). V was trimmed by 1 base and J by 5 bases, leaving 18 bases between them. The CDR3 consists of 17 residues. As DNA, the CDR3 is TGTGCCAGCAGCTTAGGAGAGGGACCCCGCCCCCACAATGAGCAGTTCTTC. It yields the protein CASSLGEGPRPHNEQFF.

Many counts were recorded for this clonotype. In nucleotides, the CDR3 is TGTGCCAGCAGCCAAGATCGCCCAGGACTAGCGGGAGGAGGTGAGCAGTTCTTC. It translates to CASSQDRPGLAGGGEQFF. The chain uses TRBV3-1 and TRBJ2-1, with TRBD2 identical over 14 bases. CDR3 length: 18 residues. V shed 0 bases, J shed 9 bases, and the junction held 10 bases outside the gene matches. Germline V lookup: CDR1 LGHDT, CDR2 YNNKEL (reference sequence).

The chain has TRBV6-2 or TRBV6-3 and TRBJ2-1; D unresolved. CDR3 size: 11 residues. Germline CDR1 reads MNHEY; CDR2 reads SVGEGT. Trimming removed 8 bases from V and 6 bases from J, with 8 bases in between. The CDR3 region is CASRITNEQFF. CDR3 DNA sequence: TGTGCCAGCCGGATAACCAATGAGCAGTTCTTC.